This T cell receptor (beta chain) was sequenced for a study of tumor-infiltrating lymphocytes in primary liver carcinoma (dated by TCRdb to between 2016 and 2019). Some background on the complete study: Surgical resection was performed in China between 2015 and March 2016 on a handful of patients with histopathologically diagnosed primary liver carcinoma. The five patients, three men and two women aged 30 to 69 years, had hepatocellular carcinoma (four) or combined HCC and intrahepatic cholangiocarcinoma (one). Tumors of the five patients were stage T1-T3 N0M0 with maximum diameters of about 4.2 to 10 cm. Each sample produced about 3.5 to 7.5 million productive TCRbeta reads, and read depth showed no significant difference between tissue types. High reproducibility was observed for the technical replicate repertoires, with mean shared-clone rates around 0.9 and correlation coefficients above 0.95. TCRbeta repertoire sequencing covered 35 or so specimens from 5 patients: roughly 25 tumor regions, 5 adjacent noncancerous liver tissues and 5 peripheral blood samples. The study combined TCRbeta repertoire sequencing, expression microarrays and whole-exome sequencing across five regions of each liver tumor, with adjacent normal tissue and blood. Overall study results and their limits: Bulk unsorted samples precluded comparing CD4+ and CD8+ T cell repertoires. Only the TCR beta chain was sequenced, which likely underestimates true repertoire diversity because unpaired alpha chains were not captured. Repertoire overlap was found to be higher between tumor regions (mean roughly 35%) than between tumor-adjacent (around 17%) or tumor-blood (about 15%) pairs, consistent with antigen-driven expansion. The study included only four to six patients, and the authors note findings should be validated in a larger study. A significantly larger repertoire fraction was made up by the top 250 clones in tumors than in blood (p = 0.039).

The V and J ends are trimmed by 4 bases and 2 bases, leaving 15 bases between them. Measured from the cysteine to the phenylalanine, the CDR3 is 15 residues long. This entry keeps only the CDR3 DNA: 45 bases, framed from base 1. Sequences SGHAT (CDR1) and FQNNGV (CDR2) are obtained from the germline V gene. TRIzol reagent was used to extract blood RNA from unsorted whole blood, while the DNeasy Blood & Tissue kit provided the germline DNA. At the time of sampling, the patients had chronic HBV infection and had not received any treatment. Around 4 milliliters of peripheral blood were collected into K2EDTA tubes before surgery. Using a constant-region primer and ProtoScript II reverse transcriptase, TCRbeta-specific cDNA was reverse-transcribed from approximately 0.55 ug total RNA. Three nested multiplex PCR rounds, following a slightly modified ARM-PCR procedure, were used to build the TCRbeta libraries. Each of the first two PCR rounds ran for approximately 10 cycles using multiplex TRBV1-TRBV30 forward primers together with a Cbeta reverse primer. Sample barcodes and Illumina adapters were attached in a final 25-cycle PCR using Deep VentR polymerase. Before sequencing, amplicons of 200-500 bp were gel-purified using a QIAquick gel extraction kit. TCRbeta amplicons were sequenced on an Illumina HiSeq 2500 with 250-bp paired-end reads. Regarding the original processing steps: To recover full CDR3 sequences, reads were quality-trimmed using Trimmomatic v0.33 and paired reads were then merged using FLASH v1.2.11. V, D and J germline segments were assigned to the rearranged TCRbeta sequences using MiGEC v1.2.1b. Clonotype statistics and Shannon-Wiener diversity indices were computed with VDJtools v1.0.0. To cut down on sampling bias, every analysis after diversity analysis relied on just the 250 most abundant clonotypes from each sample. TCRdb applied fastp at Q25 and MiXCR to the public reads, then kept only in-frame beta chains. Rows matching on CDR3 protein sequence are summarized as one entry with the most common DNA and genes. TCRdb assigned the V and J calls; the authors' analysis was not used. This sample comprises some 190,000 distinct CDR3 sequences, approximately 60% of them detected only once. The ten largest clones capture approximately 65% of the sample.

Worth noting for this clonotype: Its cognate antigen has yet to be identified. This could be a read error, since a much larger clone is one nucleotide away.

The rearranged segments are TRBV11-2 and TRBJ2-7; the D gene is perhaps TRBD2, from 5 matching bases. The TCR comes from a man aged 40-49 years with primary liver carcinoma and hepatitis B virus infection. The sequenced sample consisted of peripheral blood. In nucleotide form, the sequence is TGTGCCAGCAGCTCAGAGCGGCGGGTGACCTACGAGCAGTACTTC. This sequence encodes CASSSERRVTYEQYF.